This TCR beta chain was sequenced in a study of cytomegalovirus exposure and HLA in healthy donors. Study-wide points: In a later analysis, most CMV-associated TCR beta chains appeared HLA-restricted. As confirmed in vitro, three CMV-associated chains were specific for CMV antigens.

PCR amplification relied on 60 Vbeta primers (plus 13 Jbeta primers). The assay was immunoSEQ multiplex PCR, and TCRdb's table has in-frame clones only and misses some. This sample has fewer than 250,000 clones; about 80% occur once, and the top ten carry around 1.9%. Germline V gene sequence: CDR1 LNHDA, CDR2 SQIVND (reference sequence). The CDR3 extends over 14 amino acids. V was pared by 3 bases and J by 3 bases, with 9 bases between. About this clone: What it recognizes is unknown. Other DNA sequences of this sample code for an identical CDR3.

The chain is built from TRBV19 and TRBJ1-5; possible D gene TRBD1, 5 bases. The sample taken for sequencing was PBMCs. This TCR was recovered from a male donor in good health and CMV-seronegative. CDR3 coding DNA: TGTGCCAGTAGTATCCGGGACTCCAATCAGCCCCAGCATTTT. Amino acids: CASSIRDSNQPQHF.